This T cell receptor beta chain was captured by sequencing in a study of cytomegalovirus exposure and HLA in healthy donors. At the level of the study: Of around 410 genotyped donors, 75% to 90% grouped in the Caucasian-associated ancestry cluster. General study results and limits: A later analysis appeared to link common viral pathogens to several of the most significant clusters.

This PCR relied on a set of 60 Vbeta primers and 13 Jbeta primers. TCRdb's copy holds only in-frame clones and misses some; the assay was immunoSEQ multiplex PCR. The sample lists roughly 60,000 clones; 70% were seen once. CDR1 is SNHLY, CDR2 FYNNEI, per germline. This CDR3 is 18 amino acids long. Regarding this clone: The antigen is undetermined. An end of the junction differs from the germline gene, which may be a read error.

The clonotype originates from a woman aged 55-70 years in good health and CMV-seropositive. The specimen sequenced was PBMCs. V is TRBV2 and J is TRBJ1-4; TRBD1 matches 7 bases. The CDR3 spells CASSEDPTLRDRTYEGHF. The CDR3 DNA reads TGTGCCAGCAGTGAGGACCCCACACTCCGGGACAGAACATATGAGGGGCATTTT.